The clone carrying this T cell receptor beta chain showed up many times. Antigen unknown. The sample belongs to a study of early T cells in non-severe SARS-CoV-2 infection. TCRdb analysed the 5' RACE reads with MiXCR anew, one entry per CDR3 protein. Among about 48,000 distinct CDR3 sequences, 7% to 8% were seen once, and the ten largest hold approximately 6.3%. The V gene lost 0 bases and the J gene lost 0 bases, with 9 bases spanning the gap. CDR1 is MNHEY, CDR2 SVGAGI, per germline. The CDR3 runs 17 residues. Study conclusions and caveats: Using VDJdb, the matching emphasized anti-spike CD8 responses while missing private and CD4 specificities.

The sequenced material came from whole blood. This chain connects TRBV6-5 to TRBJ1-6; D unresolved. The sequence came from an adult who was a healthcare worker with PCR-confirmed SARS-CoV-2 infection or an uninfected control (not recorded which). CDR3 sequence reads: CASSYSMSLSYNSPLHF. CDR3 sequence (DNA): TGTGCCAGCAGTTACTCGATGAGCCTCTCCTATAATTCACCCCTCCACTTT.